This record concerns one T cell receptor beta chain sequence. This record comes from a study of T cell clones after liver transplantation. Whole-study context: Liver transplant recipients had immunosuppression withdrawal attempted within 2 years. Graft-donor-reactive sequences were compared with third-party-reactive TCRbeta sequences from pre-transplant mixed lymphocyte reactions. At least one year of complete immunosuppression withdrawal without enzymes over twice normal defined tolerance.

This table comes from immunoSEQ multiplex PCR, and its TCRdb copy is limited to in-frame clones, with some not included. The sample includes more than 20,000 clones, approximately 95% of them seen just once. The material sequenced was CD8+ T cells from blood, taken less than 27 months after liver transplant. The clonotype was recovered from a human patient who received a liver transplant. Some T cells may be graft donor cells.

The DNA of the CDR3 is TGTGCCAGCAGTCCCAAAGGGCGGGAGATCTCCTACGAGCAGTACTTC. This sequence encodes CASSPKGREISYEQYF. The J gene is TRBJ2-7, the V gene TRBV6-6; 7 bases line up with TRBD2. V was clipped by 5 bases and J by 0 bases; unmatched bases: 10. Germline V gene lookup returns CDR1 MNHNY and CDR2 SVGAGI (reference sequence). The CDR3 is 16 amino acids.